The 17 T cell receptor beta chains below all came from one sample that was sequenced in a study of blood T cell repertoires in COVID-19 (TCRdb year 2020). The library was produced with the immunoSEQ multiplex PCR assay. TCRdb took this table from immuneACCESS and kept in-frame rearrangements with V and J called. Such tables lack part of the clones; where checked against another copy, unresolved V genes explain under half of the gap, and the rest is unexplained. Recorded for this sample are about 82,000 clones; 80% to 90% of them occurred a single time. Clones ranked in the top ten supply approximately 15% of the sample. Material: peripheral blood. The receptors stem from a woman in her sixties with acute or convalescent COVID-19.

The CDR3 nucleotides read TGTGCCAGCAGCCAGTCAGGGGGCGGCCGTCAGTACTTC. This sequence encodes CASSQSGGGRQYF. The chain uses TRBV5-8 and TRBJ2-7; 8 nucleotides align to TRBD1. CDR3 length: 13 amino acids. The junction had 10 bases not matched to a gene; V was cut back by 4 bases and J by 10 bases. Per the germline V gene, CDR1 is SGHTS and CDR2 is YDEGEE.

This clone showed up just once. This rearrangement joins TRBV5-1 to TRBJ2-3, with 8 nucleotides matching TRBD2. After removal of 3 bases from V and 1 base from J, the junction contained 10 bases not matched to a gene. This CDR3 contains 17 residues. Germline V gives CDR1 SGHRS, CDR2 YFSETQ. CDR3 protein: CASSSSGAGVGTDTQYF. The CDR3 region has the DNA TGCGCCAGCAGCTCCTCGGGAGCGGGAGTAGGCACAGATACGCAGTATTTT.

This rearrangement joins TRBV6-5 to TRBJ2-5; D is ambiguous. Trimming shortened V by 0 bases and J by 1 base, and 6 bases separated the two germline ends. The germline gives CDR1 MNHEY, CDR2 SVGAGI. The CDR3 has 14 amino acids. This chain's CDR3 is CASSYSWAQETQYF. The CDR3 coding sequence is TGTGCCAGCAGTTACTCCTGGGCCCAAGAGACCCAGTACTTC.

V gene TRBV7-8 combines with J gene TRBJ1-5; tentative D call: TRBD1 (5 bases). Germline loops: CDR1 SGHVS, CDR2 FQNEAQ. The CDR3 consists of 16 residues. Trimming cost V 5 bases and J 2 bases, with 16 bases left between them. The CDR3 DNA follows: TGTGCCAGCAGCCCTACAGAGTTCAGGGGCAATCAGCCCCAGCATTTT. Its protein is CASSPTEFRGNQPQHF.

The DNA for the CDR3 is TGTGCCAGCAGTTACTCGATACTAGCGGGATGGGGAGAGGACGAGCAGTACTTC. It translates to CASSYSILAGWGEDEQYF. V and J are TRBV6-2 or TRBV6-3 and TRBJ2-7; 10 positions agree with TRBD2. The CDR3 length is 18 residues. J was trimmed by 5 bases and V by 0 bases; bases with no gene match: 13. The germline gives CDR1 MNHEY, CDR2 SVGEGT.

On this clone: Relative to the germline gene, one junction end is altered; a read error may explain this. The chain couples TRBV7-7 to TRBJ2-2; the match to TRBD1 covers 8 bases. The CDR3 covers 15 residues. The germline V gene encodes CDR1 SSHAT and CDR2 FNYEAQ (reference sequence). CDR3 bases: TGTGCTAGCAGCCTCGACAGGGGTAGTACCGGGGAGCTGTTTTTT. Translating gives CASSLDRGSTGELFF.

The V call is TRBV6-5, the J call TRBJ1-1, with TRBD1 identical over 9 bases. Germline trimming cut 6 bases from V and 10 bases from J; bases unmatched to any gene: 9. This CDR3 region has 13 residues. The germline gives CDR1 MNHEY, CDR2 SVGAGI. The CDR3 protein is CASRPGQGRGAFF. In DNA form, the CDR3 reads TGTGCCAGCAGGCCGGGACAGGGCCGTGGAGCTTTCTTT.

A single count supports this clone. The rearrangement links TRBV5-1 to TRBJ1-1, with D hard to call. CDR3 size: 13 residues. Trimming left V 3 bases short and J 0 bases short, with 6 bases between. Germline loops: CDR1 SGHRS, CDR2 YFSETQ. The CDR3 DNA reads as TGCGCCAGCAGCTCTTCGGTGAACACTGAAGCTTTCTTT. This gives the protein CASSSSVNTEAFF.

The genes are TRBV5-1 and TRBJ1-1; 11 bases are shared with TRBD1. The V segment lost 5 bases and the J segment 4 bases; nucleotides outside the gene matches: 4. In germline, CDR1 is SGHRS, CDR2 YFSETQ. The CDR3 is made up of 14 amino acids. The CDR3 sequence is CASSYGTGGTEAFF. In DNA form, the CDR3 reads TGCGCCAGCAGTTACGGGACAGGGGGCACTGAAGCTTTCTTT.

The chain recombines TRBV5-1 with TRBJ1-1; D ambiguous. Trimming shortened V by 2 bases and J by 1 base, and 6 bases separated the two germline ends. The CDR3 loop spans 13 amino acids. The germline CDR1 and CDR2 sequences are SGHRS and YFSETQ. The CDR3 region has the DNA TGCGCCAGCAGCTTTCAATCGAACACTGAAGCTTTCTTT. This gives the protein CASSFQSNTEAFF.

About this clone: This sample also contains other DNA sequences that code for the same CDR3. This chain links TRBV7-9 with TRBJ2-5; the D is unclear. The V gene's germline CDR1 is SEHNR and CDR2 FQNEAQ (reference sequence). This CDR3 has 12 residues. The V end was cut by 5 bases, the J end by 5 bases, with 9 bases between. The CDR3 reads CASSLVRETQYF. CDR3 DNA: TGTGCCAGCAGCCTCGTGCGGGAGACCCAGTACTTC.

The chain recombines TRBV4-1 with TRBJ1-4; TRBD1 matches 8 bases. CDR3 size: 14 residues. CDR1 and CDR2 from the germline V gene are MGHRA and YSYEKL. With 5 bases clipped from V and 6 bases from J, the junction kept 5 bases outside the gene matches. CDR3 DNA sequence: TGCGCCAGCAGCTTCGGGACAGGACATGAAAAACTGTTTTTT. Its translation is CASSFGTGHEKLFF.

The V gene is TRBV5-1, the J gene TRBJ2-3, with D hard to call. The length of the CDR3 is 14 residues. Germline CDR1 and CDR2: SGHRS and YFSETQ. Trimming stripped 0 bases from V and 2 bases from J, with 7 bases between. CDR3 residues: CASSLVPYTDTQYF. Here the CDR3 DNA reads TGCGCCAGCAGCTTGGTTCCCTACACAGATACGCAGTATTTT.

In this sample, this clone turned up a few times. The chain carries TRBV4-3 and TRBJ2-2, with D tentatively TRBD1 (6 bases). CDR3 length equals 17 residues. Germline CDR1 is LGHNA and CDR2 is YSLEER. With 1 base removed from V and 3 bases from J, the gap between germline ends came to 15 bases. The DNA for the CDR3 is TGCGCCAGCAGCCAAGGGGCAAAAAGGGGGTACACCGGGGAGCTGTTTTTT. Amino acids: CASSQGAKRGYTGELFF.

The J gene is TRBJ1-5, the V gene TRBV19, with 10 bases fitting TRBD1. Germline V gene lookup returns CDR1 LNHDA and CDR2 SQIVND (reference sequence). J lost 4 bases, V lost 7 bases, and 4 bases had no gene match. CDR3 length equals 14 residues. The CDR3 is CASISGQGNQPQHF. For the CDR3, the DNA is TGTGCCAGTATCTCGGGACAGGGGAATCAGCCCCAGCATTTT.

The rearrangement links TRBV6-1 to TRBJ1-1; a weak D match, TRBD1 (5 bases). CDR3 length: 13 residues. Germline assignment: CDR1 MNHNS and CDR2 SASEGT. The ends were cut back, 1 base at V and 5 bases at J, with 8 bases in the middle. The CDR3 nucleotides are TGTGCCAGCAGTGAAGTCGGGGGGACTGAAGCTTTCTTT. Its protein is CASSEVGGTEAFF.

The V call is TRBV11-1, the J call TRBJ1-2, with TRBD1 matching 9 bases. CDR3 length equals 15 residues. Unmatched junction bases numbered 9, after V lost 2 bases and J lost 8 bases. Germline V lookup: CDR1 SGHAT, CDR2 FQDESV (reference sequence). Written as DNA, the CDR3 is TGTGCCAGCAGCTTAAGCCCCAGGACAGGGGTCGGCTACACCTTC. The encoded protein is CASSLSPRTGVGYTF.